This T cell receptor beta chain was captured in a study of T cell repertoires in cytomegalovirus infection. Study overall: Public signatures in TCR beta pointed to CMV infection and matching HLA type. Study-level findings and limits: CMV-specific HLA-C-restricted TCR beta clonotypes dominated the ex vivo response. The study identified carriers of CMV plus the relevant HLA from cumulative public TCR beta family frequency.

TCRdb recomputed calls from the reads with MiXCR, one row per CDR3 protein. In the table there are about 180,000 distinct CDR3 sequences, about a sixth of which are singletons. There are a few counts of this clonotype. The antigen is unknown. Germline V gene lookup returns CDR1 MDHEN and CDR2 SYDVKM. This CDR3 comprises 14 residues. Trimming removed 6 bases from V and 3 bases from J, with 15 bases in between. The sequenced sample consisted of CD8+ T cells from PBMCs. This chain connects TRBV28 to TRBJ2-7, with D perhaps assigned TRBD1 or TRBD2 (5 bases each). This TCR was recovered from a human donor in good health (CMV status not recorded). Some clones in this sample may be carry-over from other donors' samples. The CDR3 coding sequence is TGTGCCAGCAGAACCGGGACGGCATACTACGAGCAGTACTTC. Residues: CASRTGTAYYEQYF.